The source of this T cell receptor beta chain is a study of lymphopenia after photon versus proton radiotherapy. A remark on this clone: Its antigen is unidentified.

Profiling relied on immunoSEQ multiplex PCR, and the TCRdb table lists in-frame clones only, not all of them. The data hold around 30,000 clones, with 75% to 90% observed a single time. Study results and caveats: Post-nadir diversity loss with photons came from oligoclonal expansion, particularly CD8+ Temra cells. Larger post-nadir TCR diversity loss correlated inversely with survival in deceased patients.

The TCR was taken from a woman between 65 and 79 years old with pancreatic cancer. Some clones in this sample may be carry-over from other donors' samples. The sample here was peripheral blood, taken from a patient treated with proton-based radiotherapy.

DNA of the CDR3: TGTGCCAGCAGCCTGGACAGTGGGGCCACTGAAGCTTTCTTT. Protein sequence: CASSLDSGATEAFF. The genes are TRBV5-4 and TRBJ1-1, with D tentatively TRBD1 (6 bases). The CDR3 consists of 14 residues. CDR1 is SGHNT and CDR2 is YYREEE in the germline V gene (reference sequence). Trimming left V 4 bases short and J 4 bases short, with 14 bases between. Based on the CDR3 plus reference TRBV5-4 and TRBJ1-1, the full variable domain is ETGVTQSPTHLIKTRGQQVTLRCSSQSGHNTVSWYQQALGQGPQFIFQYYREEENGRGNFPPRFSGLQFPNYSSELNVNALELDDSALYLCASSLDSGATEAFFGQGTRLTVV.